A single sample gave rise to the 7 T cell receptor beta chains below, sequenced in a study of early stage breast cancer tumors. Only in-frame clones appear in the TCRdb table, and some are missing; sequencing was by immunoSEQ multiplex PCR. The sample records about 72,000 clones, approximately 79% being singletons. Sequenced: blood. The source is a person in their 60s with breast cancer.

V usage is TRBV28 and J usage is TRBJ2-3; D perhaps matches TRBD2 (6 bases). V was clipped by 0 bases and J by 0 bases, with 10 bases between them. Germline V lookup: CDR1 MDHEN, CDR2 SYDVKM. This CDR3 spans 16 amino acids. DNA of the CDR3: TGTGCCAGCAGTTTATGGGGGGGAGAAAGCACAGATACGCAGTATTTT. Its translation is CASSLWGGESTDTQYF.

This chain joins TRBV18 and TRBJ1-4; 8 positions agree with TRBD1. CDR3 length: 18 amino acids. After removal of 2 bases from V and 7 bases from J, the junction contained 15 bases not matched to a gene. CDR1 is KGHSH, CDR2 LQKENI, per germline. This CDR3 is CASSPGLRSGQGFEKLFF. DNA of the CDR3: TGTGCCAGCTCACCAGGTCTGCGGAGCGGACAGGGTTTTGAAAAACTGTTTTTT.

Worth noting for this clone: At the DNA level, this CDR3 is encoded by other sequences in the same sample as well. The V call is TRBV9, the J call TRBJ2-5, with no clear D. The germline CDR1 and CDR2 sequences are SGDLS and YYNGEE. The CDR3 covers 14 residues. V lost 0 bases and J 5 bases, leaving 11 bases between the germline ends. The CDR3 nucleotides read TGTGCCAGCAGCGTAGGTTTGGGTGGGGAGACCCAGTACTTC. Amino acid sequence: CASSVGLGGETQYF.

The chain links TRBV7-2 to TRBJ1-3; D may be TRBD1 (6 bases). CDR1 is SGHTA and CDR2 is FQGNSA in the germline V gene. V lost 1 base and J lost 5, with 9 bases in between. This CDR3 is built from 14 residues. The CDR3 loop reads CASSLDRVRNTIYF. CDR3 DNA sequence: TGTGCCAGCAGCTTAGACAGGGTCAGAAACACCATATATTTT. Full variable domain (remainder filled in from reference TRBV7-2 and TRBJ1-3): GAGVSQSPSNKVTEKGKDVELRCDPISGHTALYWYRQSLGQGLEFLIYFQGNSAPDKSGLPSDRFSAERTGGSVSTLTIQRTQQEDSAVYLCASSLDRVRNTIYFGEGSWLTVV.

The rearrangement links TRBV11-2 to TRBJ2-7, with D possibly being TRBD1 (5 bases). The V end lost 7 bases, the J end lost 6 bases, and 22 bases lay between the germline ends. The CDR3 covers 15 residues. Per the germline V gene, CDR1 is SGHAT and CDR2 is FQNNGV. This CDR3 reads CASTLRAQVGSEQYF. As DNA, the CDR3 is TGTGCCAGCACCCTACGAGCACAGGTCGGGTCCGAGCAGTACTTC.

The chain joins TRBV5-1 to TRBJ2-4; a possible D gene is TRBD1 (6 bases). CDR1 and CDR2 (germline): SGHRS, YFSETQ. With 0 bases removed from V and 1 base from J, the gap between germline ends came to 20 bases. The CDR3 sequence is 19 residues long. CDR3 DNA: TGCGCCAGCAGCTTGGGTGCAGGGGCGAGATCTCTGGCCAAAAACATTCAGTACTTC. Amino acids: CASSLGAGARSLAKNIQYF.

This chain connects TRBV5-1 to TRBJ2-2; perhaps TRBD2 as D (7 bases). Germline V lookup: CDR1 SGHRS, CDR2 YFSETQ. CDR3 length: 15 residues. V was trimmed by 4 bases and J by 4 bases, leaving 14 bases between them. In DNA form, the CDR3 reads TGCGCCAGCAGCGCGGGGGCCCGCGGCACCGGGGAGCTGTTTTTT. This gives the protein CASSAGARGTGELFF.